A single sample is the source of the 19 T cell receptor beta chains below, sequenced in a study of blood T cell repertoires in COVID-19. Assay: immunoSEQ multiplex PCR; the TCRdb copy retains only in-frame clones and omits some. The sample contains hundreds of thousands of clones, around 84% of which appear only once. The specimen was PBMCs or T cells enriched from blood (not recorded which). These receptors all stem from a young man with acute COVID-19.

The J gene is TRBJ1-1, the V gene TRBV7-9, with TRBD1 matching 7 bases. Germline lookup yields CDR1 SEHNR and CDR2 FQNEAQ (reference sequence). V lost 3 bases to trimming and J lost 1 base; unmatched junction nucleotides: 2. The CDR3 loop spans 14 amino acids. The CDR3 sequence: CASSLDRQNTEAFF. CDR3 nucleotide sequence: TGTGCCAGCAGCTTGGACAGGCAGAACACTGAAGCTTTCTTT.

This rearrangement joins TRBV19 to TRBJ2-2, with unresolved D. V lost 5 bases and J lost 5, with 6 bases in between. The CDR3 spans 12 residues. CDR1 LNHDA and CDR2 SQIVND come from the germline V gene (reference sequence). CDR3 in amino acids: CASSPRTGELFF. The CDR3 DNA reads TGTGCCAGTAGTCCGAGGACCGGGGAGCTGTTTTTT.

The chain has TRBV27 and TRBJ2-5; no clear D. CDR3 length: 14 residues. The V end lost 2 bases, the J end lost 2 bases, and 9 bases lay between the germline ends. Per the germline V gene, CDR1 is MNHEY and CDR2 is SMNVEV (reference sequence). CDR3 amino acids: CASSLMGPQETQYF. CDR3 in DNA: TGTGCCAGCAGTTTAATGGGCCCACAAGAGACCCAGTACTTC.

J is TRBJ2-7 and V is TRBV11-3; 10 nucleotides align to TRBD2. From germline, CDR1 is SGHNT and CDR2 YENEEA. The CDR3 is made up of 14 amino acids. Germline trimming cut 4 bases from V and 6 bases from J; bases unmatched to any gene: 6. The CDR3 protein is CASSSRLAGPEQYV. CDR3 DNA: TGTGCCAGCAGCTCCCGACTAGCGGGCCCCGAGCAGTACGTC.

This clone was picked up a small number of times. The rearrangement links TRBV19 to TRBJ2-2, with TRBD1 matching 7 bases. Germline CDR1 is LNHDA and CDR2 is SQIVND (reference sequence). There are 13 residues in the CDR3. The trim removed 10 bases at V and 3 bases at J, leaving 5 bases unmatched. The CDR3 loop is CATWDRDTGELFF. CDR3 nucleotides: TGTGCCACCTGGGACAGAGACACCGGGGAGCTGTTTTTT.

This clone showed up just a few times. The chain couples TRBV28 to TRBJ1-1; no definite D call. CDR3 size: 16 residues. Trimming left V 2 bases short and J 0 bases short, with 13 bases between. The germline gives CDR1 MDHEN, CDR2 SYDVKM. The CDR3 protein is CASSLTDLLMNTEAFF. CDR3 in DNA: TGTGCCAGCAGTTTAACAGATCTGCTTATGAACACTGAAGCTTTCTTT.

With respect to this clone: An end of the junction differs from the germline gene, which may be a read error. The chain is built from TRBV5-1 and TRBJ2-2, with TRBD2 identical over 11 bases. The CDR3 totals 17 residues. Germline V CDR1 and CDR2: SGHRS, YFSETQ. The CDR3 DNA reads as TGTGCCAGCAGCTTGGCCTTGACTAGCGGGGATACCGGGGAGCTGTTTTTT. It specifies CASSLALTSGDTGELFF.

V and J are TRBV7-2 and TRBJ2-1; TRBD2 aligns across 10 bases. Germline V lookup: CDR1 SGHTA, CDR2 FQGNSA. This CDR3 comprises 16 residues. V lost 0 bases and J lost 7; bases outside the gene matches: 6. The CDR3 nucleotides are TGTGCCAGCAGCTTAGCTCCAGCGGGAGGGCAAAATGAGCAGTTCTTC. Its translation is CASSLAPAGGQNEQFF.

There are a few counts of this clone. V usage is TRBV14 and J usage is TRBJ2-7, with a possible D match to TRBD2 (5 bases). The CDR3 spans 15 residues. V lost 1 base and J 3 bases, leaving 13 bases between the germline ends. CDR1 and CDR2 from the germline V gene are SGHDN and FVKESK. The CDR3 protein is CASSQAPSTIYEQYV. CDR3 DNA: TGTGCCAGCAGCCAAGCTCCTAGCACGATCTACGAGCAGTACGTC.

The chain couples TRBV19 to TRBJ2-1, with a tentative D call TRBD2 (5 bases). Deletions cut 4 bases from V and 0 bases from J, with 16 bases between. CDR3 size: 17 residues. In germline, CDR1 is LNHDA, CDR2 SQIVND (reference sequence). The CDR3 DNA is TGTGCCAGTAGTAACCCCAGACGGGGAAGCTCCTACAATGAGCAGTTCTTC. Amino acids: CASSNPRRGSSYNEQFF.

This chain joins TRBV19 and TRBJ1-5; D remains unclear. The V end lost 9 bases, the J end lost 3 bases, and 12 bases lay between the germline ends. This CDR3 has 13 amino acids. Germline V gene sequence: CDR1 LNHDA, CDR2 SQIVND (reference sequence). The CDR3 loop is CASSRVANQPQHF. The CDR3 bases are TGTGCCAGCTCGCGGGTTGCCAATCAGCCCCAGCATTTT.

The CDR3 here is CASSVTGVTYTGELFF. The CDR3 DNA is TGTGCCAGCAGCGTTACAGGGGTCACCTACACCGGGGAGCTGTTTTTT. The V gene is TRBV9, the J gene TRBJ2-2, with TRBD1 matching 7 bases. From germline, CDR1 is SGDLS and CDR2 YYNGEE. This CDR3 has 16 residues. The junction had 7 bases not matched to a gene; V was cut back by 2 bases and J by 3 bases.

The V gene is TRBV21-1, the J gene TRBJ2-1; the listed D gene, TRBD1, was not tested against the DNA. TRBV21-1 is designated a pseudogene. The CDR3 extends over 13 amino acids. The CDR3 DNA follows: TGTGCCAGCAGTAAAAGGGGCAGGCATGAGCAGTTCTTC. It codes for CASSKRGRHEQFF.

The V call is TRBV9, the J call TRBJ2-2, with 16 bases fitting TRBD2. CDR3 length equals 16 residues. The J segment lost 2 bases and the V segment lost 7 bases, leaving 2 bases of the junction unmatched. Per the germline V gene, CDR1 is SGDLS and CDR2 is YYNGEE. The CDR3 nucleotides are TGTGCCAGCGGGACTAGCGGGGGGGTTAACACCGGGGAGCTGTTTTTT. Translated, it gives CASGTSGGVNTGELFF.

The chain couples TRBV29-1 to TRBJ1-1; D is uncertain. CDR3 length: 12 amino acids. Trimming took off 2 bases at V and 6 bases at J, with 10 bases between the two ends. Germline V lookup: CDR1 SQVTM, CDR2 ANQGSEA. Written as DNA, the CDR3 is TGCAGCGTTGAACGGTCAGGTGCTGAAGCTTTCTTT. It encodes CSVERSGAEAFF.

CDR3 in amino acids: CASSCVGEEENNEQFF. In DNA, the CDR3 is TGTGCCAGCAGCTGCGTGGGGGAGGAGGAAAACAATGAGCAGTTCTTC. The V call is TRBV7-4, the J call TRBJ2-1; maybe TRBD2 (6 bases). The CDR3 is 16 residues long. Trimming removed 4 bases from V and 5 bases from J, with 18 bases in between. Germline V gene lookup returns CDR1 SGHVT and CDR2 SQSDAQ.

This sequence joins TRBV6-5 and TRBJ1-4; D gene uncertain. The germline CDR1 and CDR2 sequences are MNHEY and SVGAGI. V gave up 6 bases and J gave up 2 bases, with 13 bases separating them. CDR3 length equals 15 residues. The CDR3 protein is CASRLNLRTNEKLFF. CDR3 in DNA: TGTGCCAGCAGACTTAACCTGAGGACTAATGAAAAACTGTTTTTT.

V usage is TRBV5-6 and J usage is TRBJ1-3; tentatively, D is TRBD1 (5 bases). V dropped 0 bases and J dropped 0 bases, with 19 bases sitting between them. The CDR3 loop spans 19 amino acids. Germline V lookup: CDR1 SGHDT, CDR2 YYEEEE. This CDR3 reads CASSLAGASLLSSGNTIYF. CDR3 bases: TGTGCCAGCAGCTTGGCTGGGGCTTCCCTTCTTAGCTCTGGAAACACCATATATTTT.

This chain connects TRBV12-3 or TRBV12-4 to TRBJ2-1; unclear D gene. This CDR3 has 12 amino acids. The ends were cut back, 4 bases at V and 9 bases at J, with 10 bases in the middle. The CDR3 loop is CASSSRIFEQFF. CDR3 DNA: TGTGCCAGCAGTTCGCGGATCTTTGAGCAGTTCTTC.